These T cell receptor beta chains were read from a single sample in a study of beta chain features in type 1 diabetes. Profiled with immunoSEQ multiplex PCR; TCRdb holds only in-frame clones, not every one. Of 500,000 to 800,000 clones listed, 9.5% to 15% are singletons. The sample was naive CD4+ T cells from blood. Receptors originate from a man between 25 and 39 years old with type 1 diabetes. Both conserved end residues are trimmed from each CDR3. The order of the fields is J gene, V gene, CDR3 protein.

TRBJ2-3	TRBV7-2	ASSLRGPTDTQY
TRBJ2-7	TRBV6-1	ASRVEPRSYGEQY
TRBJ2-3	TRBV9	ASSVTGGPCTDTQY
TRBJ1-1	TRBV7-9	ASSPRGTEAF
TRBJ1-5	TRBV2	ASSAIRPDQPQH
TRBJ1-2	TRBV2	ASSAGNWGYT
TRBJ2-5	TRBV29-1	SGGVETQY
TRBJ2-5	TRBV7-6	ASSSGALYGSETQY
TRBJ2-7	TRBV6-5	ASSPRTGLGYEQY
TRBJ1-1	TRBV10-3	AISDRIARHTEAF
TRBJ1-3	TRBV5-6	ASNRAGNTIY
TRBJ2-7	TRBV13	ASSITTGGQY
TRBJ1-1	TRBV9	ASSPRGRVGTEAF
TRBJ2-3	TRBV5-4	ASTSGRSTDTQY